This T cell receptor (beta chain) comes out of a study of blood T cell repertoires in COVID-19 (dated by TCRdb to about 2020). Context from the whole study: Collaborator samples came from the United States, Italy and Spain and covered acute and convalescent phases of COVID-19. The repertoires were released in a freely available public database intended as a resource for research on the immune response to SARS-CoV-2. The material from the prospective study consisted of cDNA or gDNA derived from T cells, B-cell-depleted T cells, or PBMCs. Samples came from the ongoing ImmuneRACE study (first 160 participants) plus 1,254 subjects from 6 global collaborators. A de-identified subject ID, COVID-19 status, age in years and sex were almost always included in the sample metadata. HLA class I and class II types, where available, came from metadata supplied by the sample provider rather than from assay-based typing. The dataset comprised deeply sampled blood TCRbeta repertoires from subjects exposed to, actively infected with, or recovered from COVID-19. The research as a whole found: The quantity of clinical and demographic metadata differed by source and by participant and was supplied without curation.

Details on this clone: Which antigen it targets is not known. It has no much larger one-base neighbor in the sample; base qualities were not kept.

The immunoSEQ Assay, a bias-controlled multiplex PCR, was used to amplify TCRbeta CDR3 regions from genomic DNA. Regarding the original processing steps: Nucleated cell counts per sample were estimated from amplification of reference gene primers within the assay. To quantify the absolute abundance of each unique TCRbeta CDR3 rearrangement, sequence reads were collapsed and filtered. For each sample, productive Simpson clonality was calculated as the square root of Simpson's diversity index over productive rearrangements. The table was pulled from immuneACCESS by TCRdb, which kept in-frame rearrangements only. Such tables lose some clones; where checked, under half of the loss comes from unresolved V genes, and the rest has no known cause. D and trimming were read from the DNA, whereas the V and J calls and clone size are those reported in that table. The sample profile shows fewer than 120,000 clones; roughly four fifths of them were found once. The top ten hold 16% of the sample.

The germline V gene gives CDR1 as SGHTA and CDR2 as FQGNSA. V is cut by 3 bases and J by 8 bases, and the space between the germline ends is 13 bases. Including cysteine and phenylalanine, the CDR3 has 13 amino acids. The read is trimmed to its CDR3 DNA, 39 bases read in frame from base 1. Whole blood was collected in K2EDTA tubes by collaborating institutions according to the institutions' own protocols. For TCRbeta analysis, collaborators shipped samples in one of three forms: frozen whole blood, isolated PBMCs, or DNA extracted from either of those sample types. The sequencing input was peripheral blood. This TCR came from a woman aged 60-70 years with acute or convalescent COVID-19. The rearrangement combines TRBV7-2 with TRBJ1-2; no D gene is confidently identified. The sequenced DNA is TGTGCCAGCAGCTTCCGAGAGGGCCAAGGCTACACCTTC. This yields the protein CASSFREGQGYTF.